These 8 T cell receptor beta chains came from one sample sequenced in a study of cytotoxic CD8 clonotypes in ibrutinib-treated CLL (dated by TCRdb to about 2021). The library came from the immunoSEQ multiplex PCR assay. The table comes from immuneACCESS by way of TCRdb, which keeps in-frame sequences with V and J called. Part of the clones is missing from these tables; in studies checked, under half for an unresolved V gene and the rest for unknown reasons. This sample gives around 140,000 clones in total; 80% of them show up just once. The ten largest account for approximately 7.6% of the sample. Sequencing used PBMCs, obtained after 36 months of ibrutinib treatment. Source of these receptors: a human donor with chronic lymphocytic leukemia.

The chain is built from TRBV15 and TRBJ2-3; tentatively, D is TRBD1 (6 bases). The CDR3 has 16 amino acids. Trimming pared 3 bases from V and 3 bases from J, leaving 16 bases between. Per the germline V gene, CDR1 is LNHNV and CDR2 is YYDKDF (reference sequence). CDR3 coding DNA: TGTGCCACCAGCAGGGTCCAGGGGTCTATGACAGATACGCAGTATTTT. This sequence encodes CATSRVQGSMTDTQYF.

V is TRBV5-1 and J is TRBJ2-3; D may match TRBD1 or TRBD2 (5 bases each). V was shortened by 0 bases and J by 4 bases, with 9 bases between the two germline ends. Looked up from germline, CDR1 is SGHRS and CDR2 is YFSETQ. This CDR3 has 14 residues. CDR3 amino acids: CASSLAEGSDTQYF. The CDR3 DNA reads as TGCGCCAGCAGCTTGGCCGAGGGGTCAGATACGCAGTATTTT.

A single count supports this clone. The chain is built from TRBV28 and TRBJ1-1; TRBD1 might be the D (5 bases). This CDR3 comprises 17 residues. The V gene's germline CDR1 is MDHEN and CDR2 SYDVKM. V was trimmed by 6 bases and J by 4 bases, leaving 24 bases between them. The CDR3 loop reads CASSPSLAQAEGTEAFF. DNA of the CDR3: TGTGCCAGCAGCCCGAGTTTGGCACAGGCGGAGGGCACTGAAGCTTTCTTT.

The J gene is TRBJ2-2, the V gene TRBV2; 10 positions match TRBD2. Germline V gene data show CDR1 as SNHLY and CDR2 as FYNNEI. With 7 bases clipped from V and 0 bases from J, the junction kept 17 bases outside the gene matches. There are 20 residues in the CDR3. CDR3 in amino acids: CASNPSIRVAGGANTGELFF. DNA of the CDR3: TGTGCCAGCAACCCTAGCATTAGGGTAGCGGGAGGAGCGAACACCGGGGAGCTGTTTTTT. The variable domain in full, with the rest retrieved from reference TRBV2 and TRBJ2-2, is EPEVTQTPSHQVTQMGQEVILRCVPISNHLYFYWYRQILGQKVEFLVSFYNNEISEKSEIFDDQFSVERPDGSNFTLKIRSTKLEDSAMYFCASNPSIRVAGGANTGELFFGEGSRLTVL.

The CDR3 spells CASSVTWRSEKLFF. The CDR3 DNA reads as TGTGCCAGCAGTGTTACCTGGCGTTCTGAAAAACTGTTTTTT. The chain joins TRBV6-1 to TRBJ1-4, with D hard to call. Germline V gene data show CDR1 as MNHNS and CDR2 as SASEGT. This CDR3 has 14 residues. Trimming cost V 4 bases and J 7 bases, with 13 bases left between them.

Here the CDR3 DNA reads TGTGCCAGCAGCCTTGGGCGCGGGTTTATTCAGCCCCAGCATTTT. Protein product: CASSLGRGFIQPQHF. This rearrangement joins TRBV28 to TRBJ1-5; D gene ambiguous. Looked up from germline, CDR1 is MDHEN and CDR2 is SYDVKM. This CDR3 contains 15 residues. Between the trimmed V and J ends, which lost 6 bases and 6 bases, there was a span of 18 bases.

This clone has a single count. CDR3 protein: CSAPSYGYTF. CDR3 DNA: TGCAGTGCCCCATCGTATGGCTACACCTTC. The chain couples TRBV20-1 to TRBJ1-2; D gene ambiguous. Per the germline V gene, CDR1 is DFQATT and CDR2 is SNEGSKA (reference sequence). Trimming removed 6 bases from V and 5 bases from J, with 7 bases in between. The CDR3 is 10 amino acids.

This clone has just a few counts. The V gene is TRBV20-1, the J gene TRBJ2-3; no firm D call. The CDR3 loop spans 11 amino acids. Germline V gene data show CDR1 as DFQATT and CDR2 as SNEGSKA (reference sequence). V was shortened by 5 bases and J by 2 bases, with 5 bases between the two germline ends. The CDR3: CSARLTDTQYF. In nucleotides, the CDR3 is TGCAGTGCTCGACTCACAGATACGCAGTATTTT.